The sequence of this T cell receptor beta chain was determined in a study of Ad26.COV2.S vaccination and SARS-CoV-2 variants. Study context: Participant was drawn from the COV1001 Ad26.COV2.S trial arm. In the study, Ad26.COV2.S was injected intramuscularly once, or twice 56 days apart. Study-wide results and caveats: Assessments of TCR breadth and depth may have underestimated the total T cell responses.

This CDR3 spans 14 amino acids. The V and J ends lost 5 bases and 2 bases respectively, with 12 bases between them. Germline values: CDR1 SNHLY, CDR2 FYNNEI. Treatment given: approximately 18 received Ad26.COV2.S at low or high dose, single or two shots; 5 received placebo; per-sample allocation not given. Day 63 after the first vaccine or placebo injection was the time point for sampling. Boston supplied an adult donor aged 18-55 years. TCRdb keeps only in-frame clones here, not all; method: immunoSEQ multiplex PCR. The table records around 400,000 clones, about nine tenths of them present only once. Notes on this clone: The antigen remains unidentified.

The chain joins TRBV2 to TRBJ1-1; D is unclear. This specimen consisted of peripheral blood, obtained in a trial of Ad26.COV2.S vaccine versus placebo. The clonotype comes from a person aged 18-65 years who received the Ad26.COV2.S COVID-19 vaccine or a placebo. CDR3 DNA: TGTGCCAGCAGTATGGAACAGCTAAACACTGAAGCTTTCTTT. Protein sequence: CASSMEQLNTEAFF.